The entry below gives a single T cell receptor (beta chain) sequence along with its context. Its target is not known. Tumor biopsies came from the same primary tumor site before and after PD-1 blockade. This entry comes from a study of T cells in tumors after PD-1 blockade. Study-wide results and caveats: Around 37% of tumor TCR clonotypes were also found in blood.

Profiling relied on immunoSEQ multiplex PCR, and the TCRdb table lists in-frame clones only, not all of them. Counted here are around 12,000 clones, around 57% occurring once; the ten biggest clones make up over 25%. V trimming: 6 bases; J trimming: 6 bases; junction bases outside the gene matches: 13. Per germline, CDR1 SGHVS and CDR2 FQNEAQ. This CDR3 is built from 15 residues. The chain combines TRBV7-8 with TRBJ2-7, with 8 positions matching TRBD1. The TCR was taken from a human donor with cutaneous squamous cell carcinoma. The material sequenced was tumor tissue, taken before anti-PD-1 treatment. The CDR3 loop is CASSPSDRAGSEQYF. In nucleotides, the CDR3 is TGTGCCAGCAGTCCGTCGGACAGGGCCGGCTCCGAGCAGTACTTC.